The source of this T cell receptor beta chain is a study of blood T cell repertoires in COVID-19. The wider study: Spain, Italy and the United States supplied samples that represented acute and convalescent COVID-19. From T cells, B-cell-depleted T cells, or PBMCs came the material, which was cDNA or gDNA.

Clones were read by immunoSEQ multiplex PCR, and TCRdb kept only the in-frame ones, dropping some. The sample has some 250,000 clones; approximately 86% are singletons. This clonotype was obtained from a woman in her twenties or thirties with acute or convalescent COVID-19. Input material: peripheral blood.

DNA of the CDR3: TGCGCCAGCAGCTTATTGATAGCCGGTGTCGGTACAGATACGCAGTATTTT. This translates into CASSLLIAGVGTDTQYF. The chain is built from TRBV5-1 and TRBJ2-3; D gene unclear. V shed 2 bases and J shed 3 bases, with 19 bases lying between them. The CDR3 is 17 amino acids. Germline V gene data show CDR1 as SGHRS and CDR2 as YFSETQ.